The clone carrying this T cell receptor (beta chain) appeared many times. A second PCR of roughly 6 to 12 cycles used a sample-barcoded 5' primer and a J-beta primer mix. One entry per CDR3 protein, called by TCRdb with MiXCR from the 5' RACE reads. In the table there are about 1.8 million distinct CDR3 sequences, 40% to 55% of which are singletons. These data originate in a study of blood T cells in healthy people across ages. V dropped 5 bases and J dropped 6 bases, with 5 bases sitting between them. CDR3 length: 11 amino acids. The germline V gene has CDR1 SGHTA and CDR2 FQGNSA. The chain has TRBV7-2 and TRBJ2-1; D gene uncertain. The sequencing sample was made of blood. The receptor's source is a woman between 40 and 50 years old in good health. CDR3 in amino acids: CASSPRNEQFF. CDR3 coding DNA: TGTGCCAGCAGCCCCCGCAATGAGCAGTTCTTC.